The present T cell receptor (beta chain) was sequenced within a study of T cell repertoires in cytomegalovirus infection. Study summary: Recently described HLA-C-restricted plus well-studied HLA-B-restricted CMV epitopes were used. Public TCR beta signatures indicated both CMV infection and matching HLA type.

This clonotype was found a few times. Its target is not known. Per germline, CDR1 SGHTA and CDR2 FQGTGA. The CDR3 runs 15 residues. V was cut by 7 bases and J by 0 bases, with 12 bases left in between. TCRdb re-derived calls from the reads in MiXCR, one entry per CDR3 protein. The repertoire has approximately 110,000 distinct CDR3 sequences, less than 55% of them found once; the top ten carry just under 75%. V gene TRBV7-3 combines with J gene TRBJ2-2, with a possible D match to TRBD1 (5 bases). The source of this sequence is a human donor in good health (CMV status not recorded). Some clones in this sample may be carry-over from other donors' samples. Specimen: CD8+ T cells from cultured PBMCs, collected from culture after CMV antigen stimulation. In DNA, the CDR3 is TGTGCCAGCACCTACCAGGGCGCGAACACCGGGGAGCTGTTTTTT. Translated: CASTYQGANTGELFF.